This is a list of T cell receptor beta chains from one sample in a study of a mutant IDH1 vaccine in newly diagnosed glioma. These TCRs' antigens remain unknown. Sequencing used immunoSEQ multiplex PCR; TCRdb keeps in-frame clones, though not all of them. The sample holds about 38,000 clones, around three quarters seen once. The sequencing used PBMCs, collected from a glioma patient whose treatment included an IDH1 peptide vaccine. These receptors all come from a man in his forties with glioma. Each CDR3 is given without its conserved first and last residue. Rows give clone size only sometimes, using once, few, many, or a class for an expanded clone.

size: .; V: TRBV27; J: TRBJ2-7; CDR3: ATRDLWGAGYEQY
size: .; V: TRBV29-1; J: TRBJ2-2; CDR3: SVGGRRDTGELF
size: .; V: TRBV11-2; J: TRBJ2-7; CDR3: ASSSGTGPFYEQY
size: .; V: TRBV6-5; J: TRBJ2-5; CDR3: ASSYSTGYQETQY
size: .; V: TRBV27; J: TRBJ1-1; CDR3: ASSTGVLGTEAF
size: .; V: TRBV6-5; J: TRBJ1-2; CDR3: ASSYSRGGGYT
size: once; V: TRBV5-4; J: TRBJ2-1; CDR3: ASSRLTVFNNEQF
size: .; V: TRBV6-5; J: TRBJ1-5; CDR3: ASSHQTGVQPQH
size: .; V: TRBV29-1; J: TRBJ1-6; CDR3: SVAQGPNSPLH
size: .; V: TRBV18; J: TRBJ2-1; CDR3: ASSLGTGGNEQF
size: few; V: TRBV5-1; J: TRBJ1-1; CDR3: ASSWKTNTEAF
size: .; V: TRBV5-1; J: TRBJ2-3; CDR3: ASNIQGPTDTQY
size: .; V: TRBV25-1; J: TRBJ2-7; CDR3: ASCSSEGPCYEQY
size: .; V: TRBV4-2; J: TRBJ2-5; CDR3: ASSQTSGGAVTQY
size: .; V: TRBV18; J: TRBJ1-2; CDR3: ASSTQQARANYGYT
size: once; V: TRBV10-1; J: TRBJ1-2; CDR3: ASSDRDRVMVDGYT
size: .; V: TRBV4-2; J: TRBJ2-1; CDR3: ASSRSGTQYNEQF
size: few; V: TRBV6-5; J: TRBJ2-2; CDR3: ASRQGYTGELF
size: few; V: TRBV6-1; J: TRBJ1-2; CDR3: ASRQLFYGYT
size: .; V: TRBV6-1; J: TRBJ1-6; CDR3: ASSERARWGNSPLH
size: few; V: TRBV21-1; J: TRBJ1-6; CDR3: ASTTGALSYNSPLH
size: once; V: TRBV27; J: TRBJ1-3; CDR3: ASSRQGGLSGNTIY
size: .; V: TRBV2; J: TRBJ2-6; CDR3: ASILTSGLGANVLT
size: few; V: TRBV10-3; J: TRBJ2-7; CDR3: AISQGSTYEQY
size: few; V: TRBV6-5; J: TRBJ1-1; CDR3: ASSLQGNTEAF
size: .; V: TRBV5-1; J: TRBJ2-5; CDR3: ASSPSWGSQETQY
size: .; V: TRBV14; J: TRBJ2-1; CDR3: ASSLNNEQF
size: .; V: TRBV2; J: TRBJ2-7; CDR3: ASSEALWGDYEQY
size: few; V: TRBV4-2; J: TRBJ2-3; CDR3: ASSQEQGAADTQY
size: .; V: TRBV15; J: TRBJ2-7; CDR3: ATSSDGTSYEQY
size: .; V: TRBV29-1; J: TRBJ2-1; CDR3: SVGDEQF
size: .; V: TRBV5-6; J: TRBJ2-3; CDR3: ASSLIPRGAPDTQY
size: few; V: TRBV6-5; J: TRBJ1-6; CDR3: ASRIGQRHSPLH
size: .; V: TRBV30; J: TRBJ1-2; CDR3: AWSVGEIGGYT
size: .; V: TRBV9; J: TRBJ1-6; CDR3: ASSAGGTGGSPLH
size: .; V: TRBV27; J: TRBJ1-2; CDR3: ASSPSGASGYT
size: .; V: TRBV5-1; J: TRBJ2-7; CDR3: ASSSPSYEQY
size: .; V: TRBV2; J: TRBJ2-7; CDR3: ASSEEDPSGGEQY
size: .; V: TRBV19; J: TRBJ2-1; CDR3: ASSISAGGIHNEQF
size: .; V: TRBV6-1; J: TRBJ2-6; CDR3: ASSTDSSGANVLT
size: few; V: TRBV7-2; J: TRBJ2-5; CDR3: ASSLVAAGPETQY
size: once; V: TRBV4-1; J: TRBJ2-1; CDR3: ASSPTGARAYNEQF
size: .; V: TRBV12-5; J: TRBJ1-5; CDR3: ASGQRLGNQPQH
size: few; V: TRBV7-8; J: TRBJ2-7; CDR3: ASSSSGGRYTSPSYEQY
size: .; V: TRBV9; J: TRBJ1-3; CDR3: ASSTDWSSGNTIY
size: .; V: TRBV10-2; J: TRBJ1-2; CDR3: ASKEGGTGASYGYT
size: .; V: TRBV29-1; J: TRBJ2-3; CDR3: SVGGGRGTDTQY
size: .; V: TRBV2; J: TRBJ1-6; CDR3: ASKAGNNSPLH
size: .; V: TRBV2; J: TRBJ2-6; CDR3: ATAPGPRAGANVLT
size: .; V: TRBV4-2; J: TRBJ1-4; CDR3: ASSHGQDNEKLF